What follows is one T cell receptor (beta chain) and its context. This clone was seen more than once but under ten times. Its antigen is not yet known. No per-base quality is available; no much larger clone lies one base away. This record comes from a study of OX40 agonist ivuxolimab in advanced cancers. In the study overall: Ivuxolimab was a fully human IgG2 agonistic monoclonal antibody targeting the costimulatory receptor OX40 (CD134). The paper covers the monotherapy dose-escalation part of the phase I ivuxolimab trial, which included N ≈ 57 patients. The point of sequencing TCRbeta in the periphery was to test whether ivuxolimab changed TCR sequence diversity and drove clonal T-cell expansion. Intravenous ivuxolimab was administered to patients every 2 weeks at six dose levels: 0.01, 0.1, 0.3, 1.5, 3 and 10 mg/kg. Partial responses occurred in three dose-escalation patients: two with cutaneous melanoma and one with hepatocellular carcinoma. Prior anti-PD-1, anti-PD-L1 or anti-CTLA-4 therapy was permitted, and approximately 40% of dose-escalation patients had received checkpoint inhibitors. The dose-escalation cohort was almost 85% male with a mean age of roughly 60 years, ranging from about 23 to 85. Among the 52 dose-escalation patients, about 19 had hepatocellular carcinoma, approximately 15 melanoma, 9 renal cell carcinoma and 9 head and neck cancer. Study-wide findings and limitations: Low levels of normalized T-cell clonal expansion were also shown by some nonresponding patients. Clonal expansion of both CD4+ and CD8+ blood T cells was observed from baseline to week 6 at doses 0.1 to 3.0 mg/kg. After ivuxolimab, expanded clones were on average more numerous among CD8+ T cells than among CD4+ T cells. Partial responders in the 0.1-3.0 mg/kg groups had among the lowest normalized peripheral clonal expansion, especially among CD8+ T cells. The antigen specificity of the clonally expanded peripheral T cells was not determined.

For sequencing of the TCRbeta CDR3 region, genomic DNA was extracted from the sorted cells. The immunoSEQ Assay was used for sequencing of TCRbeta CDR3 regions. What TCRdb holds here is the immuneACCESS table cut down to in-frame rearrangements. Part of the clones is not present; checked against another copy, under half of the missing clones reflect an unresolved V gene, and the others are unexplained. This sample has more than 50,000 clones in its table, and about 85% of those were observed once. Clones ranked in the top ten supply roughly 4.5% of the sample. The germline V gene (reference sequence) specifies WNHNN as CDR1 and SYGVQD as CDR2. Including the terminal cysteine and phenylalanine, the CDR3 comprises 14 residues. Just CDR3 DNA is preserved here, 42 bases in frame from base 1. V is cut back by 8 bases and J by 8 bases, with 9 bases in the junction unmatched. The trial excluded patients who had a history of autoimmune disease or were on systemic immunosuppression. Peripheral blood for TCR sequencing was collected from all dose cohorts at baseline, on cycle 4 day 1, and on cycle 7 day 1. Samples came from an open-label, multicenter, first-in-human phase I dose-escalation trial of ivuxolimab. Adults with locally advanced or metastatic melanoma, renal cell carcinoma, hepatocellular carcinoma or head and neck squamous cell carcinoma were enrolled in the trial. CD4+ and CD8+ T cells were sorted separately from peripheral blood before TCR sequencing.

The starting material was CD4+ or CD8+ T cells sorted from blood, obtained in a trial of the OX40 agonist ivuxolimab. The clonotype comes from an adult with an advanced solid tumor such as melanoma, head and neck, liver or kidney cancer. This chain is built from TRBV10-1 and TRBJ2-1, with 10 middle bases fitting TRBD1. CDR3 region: CASGQGDNSYEQFF. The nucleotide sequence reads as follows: TGCGCCAGCGGACAGGGGGATAATTCGTATGAGCAGTTCTTC.